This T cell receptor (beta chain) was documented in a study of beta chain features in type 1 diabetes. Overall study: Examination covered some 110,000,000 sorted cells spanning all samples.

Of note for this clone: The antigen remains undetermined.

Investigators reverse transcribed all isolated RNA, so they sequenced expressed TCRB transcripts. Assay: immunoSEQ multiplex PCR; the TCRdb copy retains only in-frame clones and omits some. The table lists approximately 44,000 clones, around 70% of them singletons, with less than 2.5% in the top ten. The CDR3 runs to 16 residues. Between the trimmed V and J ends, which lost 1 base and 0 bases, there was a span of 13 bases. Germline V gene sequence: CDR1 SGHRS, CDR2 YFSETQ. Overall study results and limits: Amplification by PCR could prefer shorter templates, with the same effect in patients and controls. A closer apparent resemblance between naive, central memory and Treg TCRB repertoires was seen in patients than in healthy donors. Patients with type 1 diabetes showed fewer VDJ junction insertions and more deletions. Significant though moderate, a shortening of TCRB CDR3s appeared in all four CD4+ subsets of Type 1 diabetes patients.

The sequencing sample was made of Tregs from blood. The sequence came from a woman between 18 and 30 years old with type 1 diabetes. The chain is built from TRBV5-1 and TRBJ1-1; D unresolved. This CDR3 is CASSLSGVRLNTEAFF. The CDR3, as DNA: TGCGCCAGCAGCTTGAGCGGGGTTCGATTGAACACTGAAGCTTTCTTT.